This is a list of T cell receptor beta chains from one sample in a study of T-cell memory formation after mild COVID-19. TCRdb ran MiXCR on the 5' RACE reads and lists one entry per CDR3 protein. This table holds around 250,000 distinct CDR3 sequences, about 16% found once. Sequencing was performed on PBMCs or a T cell subset sorted from them (not recorded which). The receptors stem from a man between 18 and 29 years old who had mild COVID-19 (a few samples of this study predate the infection). Cell type and time point are not known. The conserved cysteine and the conserved F or W are not part of the CDR3 here. The order of the fields is V gene, CDR3 length, J gene, CDR3 protein.

>TRBV7-6|11|TRBJ2-1
ASSRGTDNEQF
>TRBV6-5|13|TRBJ2-1
ASSYSGTAYNEQF
>TRBV7-9|13|TRBJ1-6
ASSQGQSHNSPLH
>TRBV6-4|12|TRBJ2-3
ASSDGGASDTQY
>TRBV7-9|13|TRBJ2-7
ASSLALTAPGEQY
>TRBV12-3/TRBV12-4|10|TRBJ2-2
ASSQGSGELF
>TRBV5-6|12|TRBJ1-1
ASSSAHPIRGAF
>TRBV15|14|TRBJ2-3
ATSRALTGGTDTQY
>TRBV12-5|13|TRBJ1-2
ASGSHTRDNYGYT
>TRBV4-1|14|TRBJ1-5
ASSQTGSRSNQPQH
>TRBV12-5|14|TRBJ1-1
ASAMIGSLGWTEAF
>TRBV4-2|13|TRBJ2-2
ASSLGSVKAGELF
>TRBV20-1|8|TRBJ1-1
SAKNTEAF
>TRBV7-3|14|TRBJ1-6
ASSLGGGQTNSPLH
>TRBV12-3/TRBV12-4|9|TRBJ1-2
AQGRDYGYT
>TRBV27|10|TRBJ1-5
ASSFIDQPQH
>TRBV18|10|TRBJ2-5
ASSPLEETQY
>TRBV9|14|TRBJ1-4
ASSESPDRVDEKLF
>TRBV7-3|13|TRBJ1-6
ASSLGAGQNSPLH
>TRBV14|13|TRBJ2-2
ASSRRRGNTGELF
>TRBV7-9|12|TRBJ1-3
ASSRTGLGNTIY
>TRBV12-3/TRBV12-4|12|TRBJ2-1
ASRQAGGRYEQF
>TRBV5-6|13|TRBJ2-1
ASSRDPIGYNEQF
>TRBV5-1|12|TRBJ2-1
ASSLAQGGNEQF
>TRBV4-3|12|TRBJ2-1
ASSQERTYNEQF
>TRBV7-9|11|TRBJ1-2
ASSRLPGHGYT
>TRBV7-6|14|TRBJ2-2
ASSLAGAGNTGELF
>TRBV3-1|15|TRBJ1-4
ASSQDLGTARVEKLF
>TRBV20-1|12|TRBJ2-1
SARKLAGANEQF
>TRBV24-1|11|TRBJ1-1
ATSEAGGTEAF
>TRBV20-1|11|TRBJ1-5
SAVGDRNQPQH
>TRBV7-3|14|TRBJ2-1
ASSAYVLAGNNEQF
>TRBV27|11|TRBJ2-3
ASSLFQTDTQY
>TRBV4-1|15|TRBJ2-1
ASSLEGDSSSYNEQF
>TRBV5-1|14|TRBJ2-5
ASSTRALRVRETQY
>TRBV5-1|15|TRBJ2-1
ASSLAGLAGAYNEQF
>TRBV11-2|11|TRBJ2-2
ASSADSTGELF
>TRBV7-9|12|TRBJ1-4
ASSLDPRAIKLF
>TRBV2|11|TRBJ1-5
ASRRQAGQPQH
>TRBV5-1|12|TRBJ1-4
ASRSPDEAKGLF
>TRBV6-2/TRBV6-3|13|TRBJ2-5
ASSPGTGNRETQY
>TRBV4-1|13|TRBJ2-3
ASRGTGSFGYTQY